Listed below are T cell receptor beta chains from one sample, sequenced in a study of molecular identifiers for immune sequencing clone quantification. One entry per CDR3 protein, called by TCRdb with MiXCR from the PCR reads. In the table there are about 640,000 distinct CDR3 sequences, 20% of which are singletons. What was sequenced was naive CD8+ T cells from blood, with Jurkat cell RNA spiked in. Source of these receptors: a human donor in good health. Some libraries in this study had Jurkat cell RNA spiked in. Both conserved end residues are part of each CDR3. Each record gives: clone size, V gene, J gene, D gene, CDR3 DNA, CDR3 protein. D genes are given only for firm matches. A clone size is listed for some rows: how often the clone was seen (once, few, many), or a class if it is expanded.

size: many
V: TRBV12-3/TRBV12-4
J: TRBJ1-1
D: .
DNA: TGTGCCAGCACCCCCTGGAACAGCGGGACTGAAGCTTTCTTT
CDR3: CASTPWNSGTEAFF

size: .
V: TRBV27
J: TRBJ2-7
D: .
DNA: TGTGCCAGCAGTTCACTGACATCTACAAACGCCTACGAGCAGTACTTC
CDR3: CASSSLTSTNAYEQYF

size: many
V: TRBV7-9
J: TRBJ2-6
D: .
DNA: TGTGCCAGCAGCTCATCCGGGACTTATACTACCCCTGGGGCCAACGTCCTGACTTTC
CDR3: CASSSSGTYTTPGANVLTF

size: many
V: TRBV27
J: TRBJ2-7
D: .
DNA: TGTGCCAGCAGTTTTCTACAGTCCTACGAGCAGTACTTC
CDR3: CASSFLQSYEQYF

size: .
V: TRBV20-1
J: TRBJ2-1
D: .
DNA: TGCAGTGCGACGACGGTACAAAGGGAGCGGGCTTACAATGAGCAGTTCTTC
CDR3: CSATTVQRERAYNEQFF

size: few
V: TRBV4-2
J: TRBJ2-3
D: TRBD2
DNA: TGTGCCAGCAGCCAAGATTACGGGGGGGGGACAGATACGCAGTATTTT
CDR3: CASSQDYGGGTDTQYF

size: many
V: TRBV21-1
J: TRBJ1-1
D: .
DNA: TGTGCCAGCAGCAGAAAGGGGACCCTGAACACTGAAGCTTTCTTT
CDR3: CASSRKGTLNTEAFF

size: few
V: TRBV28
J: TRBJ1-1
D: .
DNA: TGTGCCAGCAGATCCATAGTGAACACTGAAGCTTTCTTT
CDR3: CASRSIVNTEAFF

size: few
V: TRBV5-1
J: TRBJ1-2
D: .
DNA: TGCGCCAGCAGCTTGGACATTATTAACTATGGCTACACCTTC
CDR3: CASSLDIINYGYTF

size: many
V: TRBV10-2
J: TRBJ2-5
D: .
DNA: TGCGCCAGCAGTGAGTATTGGGCGGAGACCCAGTACTTC
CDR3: CASSEYWAETQYF

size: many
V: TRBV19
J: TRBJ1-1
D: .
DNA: TGTGCCAGTAGTATGCCGCCGGGACGGATCTCGAACACTGAAGCTTTCTTT
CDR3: CASSMPPGRISNTEAFF

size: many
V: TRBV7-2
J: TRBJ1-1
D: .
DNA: TGTGCCAGCAGCTTATTCCGGGGCAGTGGAACTGAAGCTTTCTTT
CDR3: CASSLFRGSGTEAFF

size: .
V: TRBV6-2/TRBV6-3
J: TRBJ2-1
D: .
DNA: TGTGCCAGCAGTTACCTTAGACAGCCGATAGGTGAGCAGTTCTTC
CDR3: CASSYLRQPIGEQFF

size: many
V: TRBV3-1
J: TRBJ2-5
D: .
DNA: TGTGCCAGCAGCCAAGTGTCAGAATACCAAGAGACCCAGTACTTC
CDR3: CASSQVSEYQETQYF

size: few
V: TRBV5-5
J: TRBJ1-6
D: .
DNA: TGTGCCAGCAGCCCCTTCGGACAGCCCTTTACTTCACCCCTCCACTTT
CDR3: CASSPFGQPFTSPLHF

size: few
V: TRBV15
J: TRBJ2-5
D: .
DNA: TGTGCCACCAGCAACTTCTGGAGCAACCAAGAGACCCAGTACTTC
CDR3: CATSNFWSNQETQYF

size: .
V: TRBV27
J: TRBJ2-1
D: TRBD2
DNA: TGTGCTAGCAGCCAAGGACTAGCATGGAGTGAGCGGTTCTTC
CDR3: CASSQGLAWSERFF

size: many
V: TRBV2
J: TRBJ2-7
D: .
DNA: TGTGCCAGCAGCCACAGGACCGAACCGAGCTCCTACGAGCAGTACTTC
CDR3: CASSHRTEPSSYEQYF

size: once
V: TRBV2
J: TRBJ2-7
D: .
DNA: TGTGCCAGCAGTGGAATGGTCTACGAGCAGTACTTC
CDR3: CASSGMVYEQYF

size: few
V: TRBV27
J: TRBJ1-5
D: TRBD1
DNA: TGTGCCAGCAGGCAGTCAGGGGGTTTTTGGCCCCAGCATTTT
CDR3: CASRQSGGFWPQHF

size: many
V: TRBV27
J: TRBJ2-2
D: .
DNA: TGTGCCAGCAGGCCCGGGGGCACCGGGGAGCTGTTTTTT
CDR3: CASRPGGTGELFF

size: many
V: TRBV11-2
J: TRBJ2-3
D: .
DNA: TGTGCCAGCAGTTTGGGACTGACGAACACAGATACGCAGTATTTT
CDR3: CASSLGLTNTDTQYF

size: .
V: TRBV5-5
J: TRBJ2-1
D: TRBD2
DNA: TGTGCCAGCAGACAAGAACTAGCGGGAGGTCGCAATGAGCAGTTCTTC
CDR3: CASRQELAGGRNEQFF

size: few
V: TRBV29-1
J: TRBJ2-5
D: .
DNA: TGCAGCGCCGGGGGTACGGATCTCTGGGAGACCCAGTACTTC
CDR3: CSAGGTDLWETQYF

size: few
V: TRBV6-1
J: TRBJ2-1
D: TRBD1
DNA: TGTGCCAGCAGCGAGCACCCCGGGACAGCCCACAATGAGCAGTTCTTC
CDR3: CASSEHPGTAHNEQFF

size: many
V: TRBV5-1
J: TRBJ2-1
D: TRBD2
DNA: TGCGCCAGCAAGATTGGGGGGGGTGACAATGAGCAGTTCTTC
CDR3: CASKIGGGDNEQFF

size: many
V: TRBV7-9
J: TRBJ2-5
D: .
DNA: TGTGCCAGCCGTGGGGTTCTCCCAGAGACCCAGTACTTC
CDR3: CASRGVLPETQYF

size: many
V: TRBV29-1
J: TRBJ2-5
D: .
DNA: TGCAGCGTTGTGTTTCTGGGGGGGCTGGAGACCCAGTACTTC
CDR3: CSVVFLGGLETQYF

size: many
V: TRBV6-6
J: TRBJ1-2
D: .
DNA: TGTGCCAGCAGTTACTCCACAGGGCTTAACTATGGCTACACCTTC
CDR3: CASSYSTGLNYGYTF

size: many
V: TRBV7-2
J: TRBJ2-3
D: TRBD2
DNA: TGTGCCAGCAGCTCCCTAGCGGGGGAAATCACAGATACGCAGTATTTT
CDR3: CASSSLAGEITDTQYF

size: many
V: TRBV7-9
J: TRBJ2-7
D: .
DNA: TGTGCCAGCAGCTTAGCTGGAGAAGACGAGCAGTACTTC
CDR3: CASSLAGEDEQYF

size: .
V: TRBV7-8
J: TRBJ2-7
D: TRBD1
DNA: TGTGCCAGCAGCTTTCCGGGACAGGGGCCCTACGAGCAGTACTTC
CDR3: CASSFPGQGPYEQYF

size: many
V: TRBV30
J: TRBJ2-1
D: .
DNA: TGTGCCTGGAGTTCATCGGGGGGCAGGATCAATGAGCAGTTCTTC
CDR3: CAWSSSGGRINEQFF

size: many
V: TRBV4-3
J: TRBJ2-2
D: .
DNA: TGCGCCAGCAGCCAAGATCGAGTATTCGGGGAGCTGTTTTTT
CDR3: CASSQDRVFGELFF

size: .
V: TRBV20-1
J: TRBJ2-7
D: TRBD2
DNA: TGCAGTACTAGAGATCATCGAGCGGGAGTAGACGAGCAGTACTTC
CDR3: CSTRDHRAGVDEQYF

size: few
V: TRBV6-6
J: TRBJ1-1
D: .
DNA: TGTGCCAGCAGTTACTCTGAACTCTTCACTGAAGCTTTCTTT
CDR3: CASSYSELFTEAFF

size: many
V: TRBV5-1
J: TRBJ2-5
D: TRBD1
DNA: TGCGCCAGCACCGGACAGGAGGTAACGGAGACCCAGTACTTC
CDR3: CASTGQEVTETQYF

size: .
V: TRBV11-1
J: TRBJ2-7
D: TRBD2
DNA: TGTGCCAGCAGCGTCGGACTAGCGGGAGGGAAATCCTACGAGCAGTACTTC
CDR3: CASSVGLAGGKSYEQYF

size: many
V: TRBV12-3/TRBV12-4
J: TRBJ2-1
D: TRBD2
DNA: TGTGCCAGCAGTTTTGGGACTAGCGGGAGGGTGAGCTCCTACAATGAGCAGTTCTTC
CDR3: CASSFGTSGRVSSYNEQFF

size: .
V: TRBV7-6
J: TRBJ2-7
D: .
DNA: TGTGCCGGCAGCACCCCGACGGGTCTCTCCTACGAGCAGTACTTC
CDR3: CAGSTPTGLSYEQYF

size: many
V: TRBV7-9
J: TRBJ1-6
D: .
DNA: TGTGCCAGCAGCTTACGAGGCAGTTCGGTTAATTCACCCCTCCACTTT
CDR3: CASSLRGSSVNSPLHF

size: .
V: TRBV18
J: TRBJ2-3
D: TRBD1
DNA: TGTGCCAGCTCACCCCCGGGACAGGGGACCACAGATACGCAGTATTTT
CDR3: CASSPPGQGTTDTQYF

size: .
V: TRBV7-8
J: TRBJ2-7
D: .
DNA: TGTGCCAGCGCAAGGACGGTGAGCTCCTACGAGCAGTACTTC
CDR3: CASARTVSSYEQYF

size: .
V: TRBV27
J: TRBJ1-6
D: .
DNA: TGTGCCAGCAGTTTTCGGGGTATTAACTCACCCCTCCACTTT
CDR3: CASSFRGINSPLHF

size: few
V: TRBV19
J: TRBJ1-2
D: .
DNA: TGTGCCAGTAGTATAGCCCCGGGACGCAACTATGGCTACACCTTC
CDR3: CASSIAPGRNYGYTF

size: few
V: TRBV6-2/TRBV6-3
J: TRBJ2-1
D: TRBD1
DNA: TGTGCCAGCAGACCCCCGGACAGGGTGGATGAGCAGTTCTTC
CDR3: CASRPPDRVDEQFF

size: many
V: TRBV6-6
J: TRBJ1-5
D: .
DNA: TGTGCCAGCAGTTACTTTGGGGGCGCCGGTTTTCTCAGCAATCAGCCCCAGCATTTT
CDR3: CASSYFGGAGFLSNQPQHF

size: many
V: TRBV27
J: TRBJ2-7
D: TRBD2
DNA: TGTGCCAGCAACCGCCCGGGGGGGGCCAATGACGAGCAGTACTTC
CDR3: CASNRPGGANDEQYF

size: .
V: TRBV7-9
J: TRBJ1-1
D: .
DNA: TGTGCCAGCAGCCCTCCTCTGCTAACTGAAGCTTTCTTT
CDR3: CASSPPLLTEAFF

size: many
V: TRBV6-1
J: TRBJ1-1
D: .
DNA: TGTGCCAGCAGTGAGGGGGGCCTGAACACTGAAGCTTTCTTT
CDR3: CASSEGGLNTEAFF

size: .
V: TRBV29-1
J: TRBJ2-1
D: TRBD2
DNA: TGCAGCGTTCCTCCGGGACTAGCGGGATTCTATGAGCAGTTCTTC
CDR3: CSVPPGLAGFYEQFF

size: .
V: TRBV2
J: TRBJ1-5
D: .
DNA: TGTGCCAGCATCCAGGGTGATCAGCCCCAGCATTTT
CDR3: CASIQGDQPQHF

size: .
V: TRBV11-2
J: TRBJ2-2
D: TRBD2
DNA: TGTGCCACGTCAGCTCTAGCGGGGGGGACCGGGGAGCCGTTTTTT
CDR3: CATSALAGGTGEPFF